A single T cell receptor beta chain is shown here with its context. Its antigen is undetermined. This sample is drawn from a study of vaccination and CD4 T cells after COVID-19. Findings and caveats of the study: For convalescent patients, 304 of the 307 vaccine-specific clones analyzed were classified as spike mono-reactive.

Germline V lookup: CDR1 MNHEY, CDR2 SVGAGI. The V end was cut by 0 bases, the J end by 9 bases, with 6 bases between. The length of the CDR3 is 12 residues. Sequencing of the DNA from cultured CD4+ T cells was carried out with the Oncomine TCR Beta short-read assay. Each CDR3 protein is one row after TCRdb ran MiXCR on the PCR reads. Seen here are about 7,500 distinct CDR3 sequences, 43% observed once, and the top ten hold around 13%. As to treatment: roughly 10-day PBMC culture with coronavirus spike peptide pools or control peptides (ViraFEST assay). Collection of the unexposed donor's CD4+ T cells took place before the COVID-19 pandemic (2011-2018). Negative selection yielded CD4+ T cells from day-10 cultures.

The rearrangement joins TRBV6-5 to TRBJ2-1, with D hard to call. The TCR originated in a human donor in good health. The sample was CD4+ T cells from blood, cultured in vitro. The CDR3 region has the DNA TGTGCCAGCAGTTACTCGGTGGCTGAGCAGTTCTTC. Its translation is CASSYSVAEQFF.